A single sample is the source of the 32 T cell receptor beta chains below, sequenced in a study of cytomegalovirus exposure and HLA in healthy donors. Only in-frame clones appear in the TCRdb table, and some are missing; sequencing was by immunoSEQ multiplex PCR. The table lists 110,000 to 150,000 clones, 94% of them singletons, with 1.5% to 2% in the top ten. The sample comprised PBMCs. Source of these receptors: a man aged 18 to 29 in good health and CMV-seropositive.

V usage is TRBV14 and J usage is TRBJ1-1; a possible D gene is TRBD1 (6 bases). The length of the CDR3 is 16 residues. V was pared by 4 bases and J by 5 bases, with 20 bases between. Looked up from germline, CDR1 is SGHDN and CDR2 is FVKESK. CDR3 sequence: CASSPLGARGETEAFF. The CDR3 DNA reads as TGTGCCAGCAGCCCTCTGGGGGCGAGAGGTGAGACTGAAGCTTTCTTT.

The V call is TRBV2, the J call TRBJ2-7; 10 nucleotides match TRBD1. Germline-derived CDR1 and CDR2 are SNHLY and FYNNEI. V shed 7 bases, J shed 6 bases, and the junction held 6 bases outside the gene matches. There are 13 residues in the CDR3. This chain's CDR3 is CASNPGQGSEQYF. DNA for the CDR3: TGTGCCAGCAATCCGGGACAGGGGTCCGAGCAGTACTTC.

This clone was recorded once. The rearrangement uses TRBV27 and TRBJ2-3, with 8 bases fitting TRBD2. Losses at the gene ends were 0 bases for V and 4 bases for J; bases not matched to a gene: 3. The CDR3 has 15 residues. The germline V gene encodes CDR1 MNHEY and CDR2 SMNVEV (reference sequence). CDR3 loop: CASSLSAGGPDTQYF. DNA of the CDR3: TGTGCCAGCAGTTTATCGGCGGGAGGACCAGATACGCAGTATTTT.

V and J are TRBV28 and TRBJ1-5, with unresolved D. CDR1 MDHEN and CDR2 SYDVKM come from the germline V gene. The V end was cut by 5 bases, the J end by 0 bases, with 17 bases between. The CDR3 length is 17 residues. The CDR3 reads CASSTPVGGASNQPQHF. CDR3 DNA: TGTGCCAGCAGTACCCCAGTAGGAGGAGCTAGCAATCAGCCCCAGCATTTT.

This clone was found once. The V call is TRBV7-6, the J call TRBJ1-4, with D unclear. V was shortened by 3 bases and J by 3 bases, with 14 bases between the two germline ends. This CDR3 comprises 16 residues. Germline V lookup: CDR1 SGHVS, CDR2 FNYEAQ. The CDR3 spells CASSFGNQASNEKLFF. DNA for the CDR3: TGTGCCAGCAGCTTCGGGAACCAGGCCTCTAATGAAAAACTGTTTTTT.

This sequence joins TRBV19 and TRBJ1-1; unclear D gene. The V end was cut by 2 bases, the J end by 4 bases, with 14 bases between. Germline loops: CDR1 LNHDA, CDR2 SQIVND (reference sequence). The CDR3 is made up of 15 amino acids. The CDR3 DNA follows: TGTGCCAGTAGTATAAGGAGAGGAATCAGCACTGAAGCTTTCTTT. This translates into CASSIRRGISTEAFF.

This rearrangement joins TRBV28 to TRBJ2-1; 14 positions match TRBD2. Germline-derived CDR1 and CDR2 are MDHEN and SYDVKM. Trimming took 3 bases from V and 2 from J; bases not matched to a gene: 6. The CDR3 runs 18 residues. The CDR3 nucleotides read TGTGCCAGCAGTTTCGAGGGGACTAGCGGGAGCCCCTACAATGAGCAGTTCTTC. The encoded protein is CASSFEGTSGSPYNEQFF.

The J gene is TRBJ2-1, the V gene TRBV2, with TRBD2 identical over 8 bases. CDR1 and CDR2 (germline): SNHLY, FYNNEI. With 8 bases clipped from V and 6 bases from J, the junction kept 12 bases outside the gene matches. CDR3 length: 15 amino acids. CDR3 sequence (DNA): TGTGCCAGCCTCCCGGGACTAGACCGTCTCAATGAGCAGTTCTTC. Protein: CASLPGLDRLNEQFF.

In DNA form, the CDR3 reads TGTGCCAGCAGAATAACTAGCGGCAGATACAATGAGCAGTTCTTC. Amino acid sequence: CASRITSGRYNEQFF. The chain carries TRBV5-4 and TRBJ2-1; 8 bases are shared with TRBD2. The CDR3 has 15 amino acids. V lost 5 bases to trimming and J lost 4 bases; unmatched junction nucleotides: 8. The germline V gene has CDR1 SGHNT and CDR2 YYREEE (reference sequence). Variable domain in full (rest from reference TRBV5-4 and TRBJ2-1): ETGVTQSPTHLIKTRGQQVTLRCSSQSGHNTVSWYQQALGQGPQFIFQYYREEENGRGNFPPRFSGLQFPNYSSELNVNALELDDSALYLCASRITSGRYNEQFFGPGTRLTVL.

This chain uses TRBV30 with TRBJ1-1; D unclear. The germline gives CDR1 GTSNPN, CDR2 SVGIG (reference sequence). Trimming stripped 1 base from V and 7 bases from J, with 13 bases between. CDR3 length equals 13 residues. The CDR3, as DNA: TGTGCCTGGAGTGCATCGTACGGACTTGAAGCTTTCTTT. As protein: CAWSASYGLEAFF.

J is TRBJ1-3 and V is TRBV6-1; weak D call: TRBD1 (5 bases). The CDR3 has 14 residues. The germline CDR1 and CDR2 sequences are MNHNS and SASEGT. Deletions cut 4 bases from V and 4 bases from J, with 11 bases between. In DNA form, the CDR3 reads TGTGCCAGCAGTGGGCAGGGTCCCGGAAACACCATATATTTT. This gives the protein CASSGQGPGNTIYF.

The V gene is TRBV6-5, the J gene TRBJ2-7; D unclear. Germline V CDR1 and CDR2: MNHEY, SVGAGI. V was shortened by 4 bases and J by 4 bases, with 8 bases between the two germline ends. This CDR3 comprises 12 residues. The DNA of the CDR3 is TGTGCCAGCAGTTCTAGGTCTTACGAGCAGTACTTC. Its protein product is CASSSRSYEQYF.

The CDR3 reads CASARDVGQPQHF. The CDR3 nucleotides read TGTGCCAGCGCGAGGGATGTGGGTCAGCCCCAGCATTTT. This chain uses TRBV6-5 with TRBJ1-5, with D uncertain. V lost 8 bases and J lost 6, with 14 bases in between. Germline loops: CDR1 MNHEY, CDR2 SVGAGI. The CDR3 is made up of 13 amino acids.

The V gene is TRBV10-2, the J gene TRBJ1-2; unclear D gene. Germline values: CDR1 WSHSY, CDR2 SAAADI. This CDR3 has 11 amino acids. Trimming left V 8 bases short and J 2 bases short, with 6 bases between. CDR3 amino acids: CASGENYGYTF. CDR3 sequence (DNA): TGCGCCAGCGGGGAGAACTATGGCTACACCTTC.

The chain couples TRBV5-1 to TRBJ2-7, with a weak D call TRBD2 (5 bases). V shed 2 bases and J shed 2 bases, with 11 bases lying between them. The CDR3 sequence is 14 residues long. The V gene's germline CDR1 is SGHRS and CDR2 YFSETQ. This chain's CDR3 is CASSFSAATYEQYF. CDR3 bases: TGCGCCAGCAGCTTTTCAGCGGCTACCTACGAGCAGTACTTC.

This chain connects TRBV6-6 to TRBJ1-1; D is possibly TRBD1 (6 bases). This CDR3 is 14 amino acids long. Trimming took 1 base from V and 10 from J, leaving 16 bases between them. Germline assignment: CDR1 MNHNY and CDR2 SVGAGI (reference sequence). The CDR3 region has the DNA TGTGCCAGCAGTTACTATTCAGGGGCAAGGGGAGCTTTCTTT. Residues: CASSYYSGARGAFF.

CDR3 sequence reads: CASSQQGVDTEAFF. The CDR3 DNA reads TGTGCCAGCAGCCAACAGGGGGTGGACACTGAAGCTTTCTTT. The chain uses TRBV7-3 and TRBJ1-1; 8 nucleotides agree with TRBD1. Germline V CDR1 and CDR2: SGHTA, FQGTGA. Trimming took 5 bases from V and 3 from J; bases not matched to a gene: 5. This CDR3 spans 14 amino acids.

The rearrangement uses TRBV7-8 and TRBJ1-3; 8 nucleotides align to TRBD1. The germline V gene has CDR1 SGHVS and CDR2 FQNEAQ. Losses at the gene ends were 5 bases for V and 8 bases for J; bases not matched to a gene: 5. The CDR3 is 13 residues long. DNA for the CDR3: TGTGCCAGCAGCCTGGACAGGGAAGACACCATATATTTT. Protein product: CASSLDREDTIYF.

The V call is TRBV4-1, the J call TRBJ2-7; 10 bases match TRBD1. This CDR3 is 15 amino acids long. After removal of 0 bases from V and 6 bases from J, the junction contained 5 bases not matched to a gene. Germline CDR1 is MGHRA and CDR2 is YSYEKL. CDR3 residues: CASSQDPDRGVEQYF. The CDR3 nucleotides read TGCGCCAGCAGCCAAGATCCGGACAGGGGGGTCGAGCAGTACTTC.

The chain employs TRBV5-4 and TRBJ2-7, with 10 bases aligning to TRBD2. Per the germline V gene, CDR1 is SGHNT and CDR2 is YYREEE (reference sequence). The V and J ends lost 5 bases and 3 bases, in that order; junction bases with no gene match: 5. The CDR3 has 14 amino acids. DNA for the CDR3: TGTGCCAGCAGTCGGACTAGCGGAGGCTACGAGCAGTACTTC. Translation: CASSRTSGGYEQYF. The full variable domain, completed using reference TRBV5-4 and TRBJ2-7, is ETGVTQSPTHLIKTRGQQVTLRCSSQSGHNTVSWYQQALGQGPQFIFQYYREEENGRGNFPPRFSGLQFPNYSSELNVNALELDDSALYLCASSRTSGGYEQYFGPGTRLTVT.

The DNA of the CDR3 is TGTGCCAGCTCCCGGCTGGAGAGAAACTATGGCTACACCTTC. The encoded protein is CASSRLERNYGYTF. The V gene is TRBV27, the J gene TRBJ1-2; D gene uncertain. V dropped 8 bases and J dropped 2 bases, with 15 bases sitting between them. This CDR3 contains 14 residues. Germline V gene sequence: CDR1 MNHEY, CDR2 SMNVEV (reference sequence).

The chain carries TRBV28 and TRBJ2-7, with 7 bases aligning to TRBD1. The CDR3 consists of 15 residues. V was clipped by 2 bases and J by 5 bases; unmatched bases: 9. Germline V CDR1 and CDR2: MDHEN, SYDVKM. This chain's CDR3 is CASSLVAGGSNEQYF. The CDR3 DNA follows: TGTGCCAGCAGTTTAGTGGCAGGGGGTTCGAACGAGCAGTACTTC.

J is TRBJ1-3 and V is TRBV7-2, with D unclear. This CDR3 has 14 amino acids. Germline CDR1 is SGHTA and CDR2 is FQGNSA. V lost 0 bases and J lost 4, with 7 bases in between. The CDR3 DNA is TGTGCCAGCAGCTTAGCTAACAGAGGAAACACCATATATTTT. This encodes CASSLANRGNTIYF.

The CDR3 DNA sequence: TGTGCCAGCAGTGAAGGCCGAGCAACAGATACGCAGTATTTT. This sequence encodes CASSEGRATDTQYF. The chain uses TRBV6-1 and TRBJ2-3; D not certain. CDR3 length: 14 residues. Between the trimmed V and J ends, which lost 1 base and 3 bases, there was a span of 8 bases. Germline lookup yields CDR1 MNHNS and CDR2 SASEGT.

J is TRBJ2-3 and V is TRBV27; a possible D gene is TRBD1 (6 bases). CDR1 and CDR2 (germline): MNHEY, SMNVEV (reference sequence). The V end was cut by 5 bases, the J end by 1 base, with 13 bases between. The CDR3 spans 15 residues. Here the CDR3 reads CASSPRQAGTDTQYF. CDR3 in DNA: TGTGCCAGCAGTCCCAGACAGGCGGGCACAGATACGCAGTATTTT.

J is TRBJ1-5 and V is TRBV28; perhaps TRBD1 as D (6 bases). The length of the CDR3 is 17 residues. CDR1 and CDR2 from the germline V gene are MDHEN and SYDVKM. V was pared by 4 bases and J by 4 bases, with 20 bases between. The CDR3 DNA is TGTGCCAGCAGTTCGGCAGGGGCCCAGCTGTATAATCAGCCCCAGCATTTT. This translates into CASSSAGAQLYNQPQHF.

The rearrangement uses TRBV7-9 and TRBJ2-7; D not certain. The germline V gene encodes CDR1 SEHNR and CDR2 FQNEAQ (reference sequence). This CDR3 comprises 12 residues. The V and J ends lost 1 base and 6 bases respectively, with 7 bases between them. The CDR3 reads CASSLVPGEQYF. The CDR3 nucleotides read TGTGCCAGCAGCTTAGTACCCGGCGAGCAGTACTTC.

V usage is TRBV29-1 and J usage is TRBJ2-3, with D maybe TRBD2 (6 bases). Trimming pared 7 bases from V and 5 bases from J, leaving 19 bases between. CDR3 length: 14 residues. The germline V gene encodes CDR1 SQVTM and CDR2 ANQGSEA. The CDR3 coding sequence is TGCAGCGGATCGACTAGTCAATGGGAAGATACGCAGTATTTT. Translation gives CSGSTSQWEDTQYF.

This chain links TRBV2 with TRBJ1-1, with D perhaps TRBD1 (5 bases). Germline V CDR1 and CDR2: SNHLY, FYNNEI. The CDR3 is 15 residues long. Trimming removed 6 bases at V and 3 bases at J, with 17 bases between. The CDR3 sequence: CASRTDGGGDTEAFF. CDR3 nucleotides: TGTGCCAGCAGGACCGATGGGGGAGGGGACACTGAAGCTTTCTTT. Combining the CDR3 with reference TRBV2 and TRBJ1-1 gives the whole variable domain EPEVTQTPSHQVTQMGQEVILRCVPISNHLYFYWYRQILGQKVEFLVSFYNNEISEKSEIFDDQFSVERPDGSNFTLKIRSTKLEDSAMYFCASRTDGGGDTEAFFGQGTRLTVV.

This clone was counted a single time. The rearrangement joins TRBV6-6 to TRBJ2-1, with no clear D. Germline lookup yields CDR1 MNHNY and CDR2 SVGAGI (reference sequence). The CDR3 length is 15 residues. With 8 bases removed from V and 3 bases from J, the gap between germline ends came to 17 bases. The CDR3, as DNA: TGTGCCAGCGAAATAGCTGGCGGAGTCTACAATGAGCAGTTCTTC. Translated, it gives CASEIAGGVYNEQFF.

This chain joins TRBV19 and TRBJ1-5; D may be TRBD1 (5 bases). Trimming cost V 9 bases and J 0 bases, with 15 bases left between them. The CDR3 spans 15 residues. The V gene's germline CDR1 is LNHDA and CDR2 SQIVND (reference sequence). The CDR3 loop is CASQVGLYSNQPQHF. The CDR3 coding sequence is TGTGCCAGCCAAGTGGGGCTATATAGCAATCAGCCCCAGCATTTT.

J is TRBJ1-3 and V is TRBV28; unclear D gene. The V gene's germline CDR1 is MDHEN and CDR2 SYDVKM. Deletions cut 5 bases from V and 0 bases from J, with 8 bases between. CDR3 length: 14 amino acids. CDR3 in DNA: TGTGCCAGCAGTGCCGGGTTCTCTGGAAACACCATATATTTT. It translates to CASSAGFSGNTIYF.